This T cell receptor beta chain was identified in a study of lymphopenia after photon versus proton radiotherapy (dated by TCRdb to about 2019). Study-wide context: Photon and proton radiation therapy were compared by the study for their immunological effects in patients with gastrointestinal tumors who developed high-grade lymphopenia. A cohort of about 20 patients with gastrointestinal tumors who received either photon or proton therapy and subsequently developed lymphopenia was included. The study aimed to characterize how the two radiation modalities differ in their impact on the immune system. Overall study outcomes, separate from this receptor: Across the cohort, among patients who died, a greater drop in TCR diversity after the nadir was inversely correlated with overall survival time. The survival association was assessed only in patients who died, and better survival with proton therapy was presented by the authors as a possibility rather than a demonstrated result. After the lymphocyte count nadir, repertoires from photon-treated patients showed oligoclonal expansion, particularly of CD8+ Temra cells, and this expansion drove the decline in diversity. Relative stability during treatment was observed in proton-treated patients, whereas loss of naive T cells and TCR diversity and gain of effector/memory populations were observed in photon-treated patients.

The trim is 5 bases for V and 2 bases for J, with a gap of 7 bases between the germline ends. CDR1 and CDR2, looked up from the germline V gene, are MDHEN and SYDVKM. The CDR3 spans 12 residues, from the cysteine through the phenylalanine. Left in the record is the CDR3 DNA by itself, 36 bases read in frame from the first base. The library was built by means of the immunoSEQ multiplex PCR assay. Alongside multiparametric flow cytometry, deep sequencing of rearranged TCR beta loci was used to profile the T cell repertoires. TCRdb took over this immuneACCESS table, retaining in-frame rearrangements with V and J assigned. Such tables are incomplete; in checked studies, under half of the missing clones stem from an unresolved V gene, and the remainder is unexplained. The sample yields fewer than 3,000 clones; about 95% were counted once. The leading ten clones occupy approximately 1.9% of the sample.

For this clone: No cognate antigen has been identified for it. Base qualities are not at hand, and no much larger clone is one base apart.

The material was peripheral blood, obtained from a patient treated with photon-based radiotherapy. The rearranged chain carries TRBV28 and TRBJ2-7; no D segment can be confidently identified. The source of this sequence is a woman in her sixties or seventies with pancreatic cancer. The DNA is as follows: TGTGCCAGCAGTATGTCCACCTACGAGCAGTACTTC. Its translation reads: CASSMSTYEQYF. The CDR3, completed at both ends by the reference TRBV28 and TRBJ2-7 genes, gives the full variable domain DVKVTQSSRYLVKRTGEKVFLECVQDMDHENMFWYRQDPGLGLRLIYFSYDVKMKEKGDIPEGYSVSREKKERFSLILESASTNQTSMYLCASSMSTYEQYFGPGTRLTVT.